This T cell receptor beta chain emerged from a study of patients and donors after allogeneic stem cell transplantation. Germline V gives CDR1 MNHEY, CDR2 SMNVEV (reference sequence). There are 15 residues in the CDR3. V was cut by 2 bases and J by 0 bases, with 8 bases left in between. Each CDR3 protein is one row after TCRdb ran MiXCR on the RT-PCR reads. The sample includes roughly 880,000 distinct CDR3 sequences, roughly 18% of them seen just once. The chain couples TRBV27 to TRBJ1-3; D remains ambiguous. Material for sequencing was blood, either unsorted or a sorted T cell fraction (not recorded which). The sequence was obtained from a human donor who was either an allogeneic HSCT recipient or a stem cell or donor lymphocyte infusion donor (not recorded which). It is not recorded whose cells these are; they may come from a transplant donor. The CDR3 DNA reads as TGTGCCAGCAGTTTAGATAGGTTCTCTGGAAACACCATATATTTT. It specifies CASSLDRFSGNTIYF.